Sequencing of this T cell receptor beta chain was carried out in a study of blood T cell repertoires in COVID-19. Study summary: Some COVID-19 samples were acute and others convalescent; all came from the United States, Italy and Spain. PBMCs, B-cell-depleted T cells, or T cells provided the cDNA or gDNA that made up the material.

Regarding this clone: One junction end disagrees with the germline gene, perhaps due to a read error.

This CDR3 is built from 13 residues. Germline V gene data show CDR1 as MNHNS and CDR2 as SASEGT. Original processing methods: Amplification of reference gene primers was used by the study to estimate nucleated cell counts. The protocol was immunoSEQ multiplex PCR, while the TCRdb copy is restricted to in-frame clones and leaves out a portion. The V and J calls and clone size come from that table; D and trimming were worked out from the DNA. The data show roughly 250,000 clones, approximately 86% seen once. V usage is TRBV6-1 and J usage is TRBJ2-4; 7 bases align to TRBD2. The sample consisted of peripheral blood. The receptor comes from a man in his forties or fifties who had recovered from COVID-19. CDR3 DNA: TGTGCCAGCAGTGAATTGGCTAGCGGCTCGCGGCACTTC. It translates to CASSELASGSRHF.